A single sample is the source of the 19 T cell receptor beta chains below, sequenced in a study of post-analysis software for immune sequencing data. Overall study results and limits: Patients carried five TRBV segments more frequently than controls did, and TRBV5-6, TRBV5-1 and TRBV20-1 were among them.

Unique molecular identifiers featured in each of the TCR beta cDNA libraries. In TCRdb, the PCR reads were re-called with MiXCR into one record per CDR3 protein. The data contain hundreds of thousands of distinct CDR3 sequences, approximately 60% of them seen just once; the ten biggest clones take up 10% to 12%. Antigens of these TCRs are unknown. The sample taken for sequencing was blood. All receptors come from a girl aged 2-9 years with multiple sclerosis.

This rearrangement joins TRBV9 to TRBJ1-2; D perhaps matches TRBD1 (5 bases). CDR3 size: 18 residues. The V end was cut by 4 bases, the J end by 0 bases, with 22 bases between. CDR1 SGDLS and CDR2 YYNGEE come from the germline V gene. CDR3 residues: CASSPRHSGATANYGYTF. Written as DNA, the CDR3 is TGTGCCAGCAGCCCGCGCCATTCCGGGGCCACCGCTAACTATGGCTACACCTTC.

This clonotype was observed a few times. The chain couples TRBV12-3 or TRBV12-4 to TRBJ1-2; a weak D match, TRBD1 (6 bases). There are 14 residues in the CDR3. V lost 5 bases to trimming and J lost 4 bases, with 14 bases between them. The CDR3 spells CASSTLGQSYGYTF. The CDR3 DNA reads TGTGCCAGCAGTACACTCGGACAGTCCTATGGCTACACCTTC.

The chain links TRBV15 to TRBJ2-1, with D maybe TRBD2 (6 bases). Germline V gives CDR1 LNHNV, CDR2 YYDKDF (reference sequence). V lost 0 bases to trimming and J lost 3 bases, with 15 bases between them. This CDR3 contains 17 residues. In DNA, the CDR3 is TGTGCCACCAGCAGAGATCTAACGGGAGTGGTCTACAATGAGCAGTTCTTC. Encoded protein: CATSRDLTGVVYNEQFF.

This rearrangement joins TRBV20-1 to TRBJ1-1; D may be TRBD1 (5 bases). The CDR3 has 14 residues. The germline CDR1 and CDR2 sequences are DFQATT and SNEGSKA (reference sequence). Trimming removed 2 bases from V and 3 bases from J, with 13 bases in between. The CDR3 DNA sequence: TGCAGTGCTAGACCAGGAAAAGGGGACACTGAAGCTTTCTTT. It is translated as CSARPGKGDTEAFF.

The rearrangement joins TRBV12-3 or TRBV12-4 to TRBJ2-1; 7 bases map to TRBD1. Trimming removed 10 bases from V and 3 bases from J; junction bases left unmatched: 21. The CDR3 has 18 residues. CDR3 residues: CATLPRGVWDSRYNEQFF. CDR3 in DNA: TGTGCCACCCTACCCAGGGGAGTTTGGGACAGTCGCTACAATGAGCAGTTCTTC.

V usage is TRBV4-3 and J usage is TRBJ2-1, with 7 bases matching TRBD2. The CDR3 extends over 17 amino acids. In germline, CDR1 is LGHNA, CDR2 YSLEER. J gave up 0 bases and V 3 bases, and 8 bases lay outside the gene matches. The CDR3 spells CASSHLLAGSSYNEQFF. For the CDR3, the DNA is TGCGCCAGCAGCCACCTGTTAGCGGGCAGCTCCTACAATGAGCAGTTCTTC.

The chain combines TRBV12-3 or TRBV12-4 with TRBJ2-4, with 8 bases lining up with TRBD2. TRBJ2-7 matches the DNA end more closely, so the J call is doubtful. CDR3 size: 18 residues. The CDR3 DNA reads TGTGCCAGCAGTTTCTATAGGATCGCGAGCGGGAGCAATGACGAGCAGTACTTC. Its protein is CASSFYRIASGSNDEQYF.

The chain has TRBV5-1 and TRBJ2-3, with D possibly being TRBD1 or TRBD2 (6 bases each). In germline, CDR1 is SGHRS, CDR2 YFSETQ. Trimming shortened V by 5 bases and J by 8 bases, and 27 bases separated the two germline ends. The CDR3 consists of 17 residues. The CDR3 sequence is CASRRGPGHLWKSTQYF. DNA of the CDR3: TGCGCCAGCAGGCGGGGCCCGGGACACCTATGGAAGAGTACGCAGTATTTT.

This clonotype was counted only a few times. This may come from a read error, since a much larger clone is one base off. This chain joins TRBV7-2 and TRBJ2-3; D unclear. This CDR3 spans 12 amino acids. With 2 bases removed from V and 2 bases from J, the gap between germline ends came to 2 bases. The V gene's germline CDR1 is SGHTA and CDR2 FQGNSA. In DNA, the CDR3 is TGTGCCAGCAGCTTATTCACAGATACGCAGTATTTT. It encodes CASSLFTDTQYF.

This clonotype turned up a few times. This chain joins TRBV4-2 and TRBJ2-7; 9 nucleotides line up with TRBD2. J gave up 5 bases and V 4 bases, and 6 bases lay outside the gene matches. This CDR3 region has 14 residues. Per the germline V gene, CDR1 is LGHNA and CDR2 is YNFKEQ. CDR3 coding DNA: TGTGCCAGCAGCCCTAGCGGGAAGGATCACGAGCAGTACTTC. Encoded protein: CASSPSGKDHEQYF.

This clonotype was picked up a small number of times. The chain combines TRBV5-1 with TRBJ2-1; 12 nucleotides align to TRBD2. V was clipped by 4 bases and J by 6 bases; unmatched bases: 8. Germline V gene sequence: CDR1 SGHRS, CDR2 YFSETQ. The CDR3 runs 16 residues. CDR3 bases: TGCGCCAGCAGCCCGGGACTAGCGGGCCCCGTCAATGAGCAGTTCTTC. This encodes CASSPGLAGPVNEQFF.

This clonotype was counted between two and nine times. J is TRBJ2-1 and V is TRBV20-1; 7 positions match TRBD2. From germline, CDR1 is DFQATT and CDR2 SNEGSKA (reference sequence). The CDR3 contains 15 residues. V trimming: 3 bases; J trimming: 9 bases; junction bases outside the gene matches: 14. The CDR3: CSARGGSITLSEQFF. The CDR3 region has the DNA TGCAGTGCTAGGGGAGGGTCTATCACCTTGAGTGAGCAGTTCTTC.

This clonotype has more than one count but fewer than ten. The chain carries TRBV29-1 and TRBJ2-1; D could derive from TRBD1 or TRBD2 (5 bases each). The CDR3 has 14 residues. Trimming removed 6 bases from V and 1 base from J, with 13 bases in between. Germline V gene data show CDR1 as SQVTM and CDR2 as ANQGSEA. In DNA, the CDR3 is TGCAGCGTGGGGGACGTGTGGTCCTACAATGAGCAGTTCTTC. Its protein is CSVGDVWSYNEQFF.

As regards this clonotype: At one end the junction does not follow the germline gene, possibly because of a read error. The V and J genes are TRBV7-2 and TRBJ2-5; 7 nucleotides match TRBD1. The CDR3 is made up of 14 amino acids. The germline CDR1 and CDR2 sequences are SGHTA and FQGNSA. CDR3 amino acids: CASSFRDSKEAQYF. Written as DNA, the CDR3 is TGTGCCAGCAGCTTCCGGGACAGCAAAGAGGCCCAGTACTTC.

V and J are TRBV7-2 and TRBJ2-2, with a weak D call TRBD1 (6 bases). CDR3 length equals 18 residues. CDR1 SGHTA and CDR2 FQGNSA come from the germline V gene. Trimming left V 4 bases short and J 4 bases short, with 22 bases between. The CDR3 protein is CASSYNHSRQVGTGELFF. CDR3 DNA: TGTGCCAGCAGCTACAACCACAGCCGACAGGTTGGCACCGGGGAGCTGTTTTTT.

The DNA of the CDR3 is TGCAGTGCTAGAGAAGGAGGGGGGCCGGAGACCCAGTACTTC. Amino acids: CSAREGGGPETQYF. J is TRBJ2-5 and V is TRBV20-1; D may correspond to TRBD1 or TRBD2 (6 bases each). CDR1 is DFQATT and CDR2 is SNEGSKA in the germline V gene (reference sequence). There are 14 residues in the CDR3. Between the trimmed V and J ends, which lost 0 bases and 5 bases, there was a span of 13 bases.

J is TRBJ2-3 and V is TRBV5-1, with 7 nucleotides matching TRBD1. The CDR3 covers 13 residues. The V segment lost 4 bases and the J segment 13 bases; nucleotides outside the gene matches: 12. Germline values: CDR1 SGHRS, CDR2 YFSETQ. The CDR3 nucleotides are TGCGCCAGCAGCCAGCGATCAGGGGGTTTAGAGTATTTT. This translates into CASSQRSGGLEYF.

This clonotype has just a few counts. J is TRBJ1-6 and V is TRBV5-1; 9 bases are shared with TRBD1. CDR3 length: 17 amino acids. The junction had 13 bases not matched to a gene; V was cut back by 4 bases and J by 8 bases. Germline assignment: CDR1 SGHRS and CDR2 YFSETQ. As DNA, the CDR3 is TGCGCCAGCAGCCCAACGATCCCGGGACAGGGAGATTCACCCCTCCACTTT. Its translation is CASSPTIPGQGDSPLHF. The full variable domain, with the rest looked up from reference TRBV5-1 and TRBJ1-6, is KAGVTQTPRYLIKTRGQQVTLSCSPISGHRSVSWYQQTPGQGLQFLFEYFSETQRNKGNFPGRFSGRQFSNSRSEMNVSTLELGDSALYLCASSPTIPGQGDSPLHFGNGTRLTVT.

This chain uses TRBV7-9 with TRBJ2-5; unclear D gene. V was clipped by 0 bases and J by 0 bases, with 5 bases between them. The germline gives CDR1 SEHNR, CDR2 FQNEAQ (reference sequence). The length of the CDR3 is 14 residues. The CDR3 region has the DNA TGTGCCAGCAGCTTAGCCCAATACCAAGAGACCCAGTACTTC. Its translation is CASSLAQYQETQYF.